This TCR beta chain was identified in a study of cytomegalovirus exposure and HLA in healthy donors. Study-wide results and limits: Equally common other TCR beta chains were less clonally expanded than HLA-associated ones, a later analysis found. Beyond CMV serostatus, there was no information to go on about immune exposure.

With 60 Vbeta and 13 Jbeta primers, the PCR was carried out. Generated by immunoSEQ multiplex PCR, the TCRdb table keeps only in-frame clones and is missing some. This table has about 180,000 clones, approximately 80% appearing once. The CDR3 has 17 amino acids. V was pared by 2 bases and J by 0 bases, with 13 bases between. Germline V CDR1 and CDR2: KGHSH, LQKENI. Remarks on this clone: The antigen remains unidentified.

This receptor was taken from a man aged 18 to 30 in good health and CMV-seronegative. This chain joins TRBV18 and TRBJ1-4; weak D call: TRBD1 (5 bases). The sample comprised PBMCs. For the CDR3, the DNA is TGTGCCAGCTCACCAGATTGGGGGGGAGCAACTAATGAAAAACTGTTTTTT. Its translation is CASSPDWGGATNEKLFF.